The T cell receptor (beta chain) under discussion was sequenced for a study of blood T cell repertoires in COVID-19. Study-level information: Sample material is recorded as cDNA or gDNA derived from T cells, B-cell-depleted T cells, or PBMCs.

With V trimmed by 3 bases and J by 1 base, 8 bases remained unmatched. From germline, CDR1 is LGHDT and CDR2 YNNKEL (reference sequence). This CDR3 contains 18 residues. Original processing notes: Nucleated cell counts were estimated from reference gene primer amplification. Some clones are missing from TCRdb's copy, which holds only in-frame ones; the method was immunoSEQ multiplex PCR. V, J and clone size are taken as reported in that table, and D and trimming were inferred from the DNA itself. The sample holds 250,000 or so clones; approximately 91% are singletons and the top ten take less than 3%. This clone appeared once.

The TCR sequence derives from an older woman with acute or convalescent COVID-19. V and J are TRBV3-1 (or the pseudogene TRBV3-2) and TRBJ2-5; 13 nucleotides match TRBD2. The sequencing sample was made of peripheral blood. CDR3 DNA: TGTGCCAGCAGCCACCGGAGCCGACTAGCGGGGGGCCAAGAGACCCAGTACTTC. Its translation: CASSHRSRLAGGQETQYF.